These T cell receptor beta chains were read from a single sample in a study of vaccination effects on CD4 cells after COVID-19. Data came from immunoSEQ multiplex PCR; TCRdb stores just in-frame clones and leaves some out. The data show approximately 70,000 clones, roughly 73% seen once. Antigens for these TCRs are unknown. The specimen was CD4+ T cells from PBMCs cultured without peptide, collected after COVID-19 vaccination. Source of these receptors: a human donor who received a COVID-19 vaccine. Each CDR3 is given with its conserved first and last residue. A D gene is named only where the DNA matches it firmly. A clone size is listed for some rows: how often the clone was seen (once, few, many), or a class if it is expanded.

d_call,v_call,j_call,clone_size,cdr3_nt,cdr3_aa
-,TRBV19,TRBJ2-3,-,TGTGCCAGTGAAAAGCCAGGGGTCACAGATACGCAGTATTTT,CASEKPGVTDTQYF
TRBD2,TRBV7-9,TRBJ2-3,-,TGTGCCAGCAGCTTTGCTCTAGCGGGGGGTTTTGCAGATTTT,CASSFALAGGFADF
TRBD1,TRBV5-1,TRBJ2-5,-,TGCGCCAGCAGCTCGACGACAGGGGGAGAGACCCAGTACTTC,CASSSTTGGETQYF
-,TRBV10-3,TRBJ1-1,-,TGTGCCATCAGTGAGTCGAGGGCATTGGGGACTGAAGCTTTCTTT,CAISESRALGTEAFF
TRBD1,TRBV18,TRBJ1-3,-,TGTGCCACGACAGGGAGTAACACCATATATTTT,CATTGSNTIYF
-,TRBV7-2,TRBJ1-5,-,TGTGCCAGCAGCTTTAGCGTCGGGGGCAATCAGCCCCAGCATTTT,CASSFSVGGNQPQHF
-,TRBV6-5,TRBJ2-2,-,TGTGCCAGCACTTTTCAAGTGACAATCGCCGGGGAGCTGTTTTTT,CASTFQVTIAGELFF
TRBD2,TRBV18,TRBJ2-4,-,TGTGCCAGCTCACCTCTAGCGGGGGAGGATGTCATTCAGTACTTC,CASSPLAGEDVIQYF
-,TRBV7-9,TRBJ2-5,-,TGTGCCAGCAGCTTAGAGTATAGGGCAGAGACCCAGTACTTC,CASSLEYRAETQYF
-,TRBV10-2,TRBJ1-4,-,TGCGCCAGCAGTTACAGGGAGACTAATGAAAAACTGTTTTTT,CASSYRETNEKLFF
-,TRBV4-1,TRBJ1-1,-,TGCGCCAGCAGCCGAGAGGACGGATACACTGAAGCTTTCTTT,CASSREDGYTEAFF
-,TRBV6-5,TRBJ1-5,once,TGTGCCGGCAGGAGAGACCGCAATCAGCCCCAGCATTTT,CAGRRDRNQPQHF
TRBD1,TRBV19,TRBJ1-3,few,TGTGCCAGTAGTATAGCGTCCGGGACAGGGGTTGGAAACACCATATATTTT,CASSIASGTGVGNTIYF
-,TRBV10-2,TRBJ2-5,-,TGCGCCAGCTCCGCTGGAGGGACCCAGTACTTC,CASSAGGTQYF
-,TRBV15,TRBJ2-2,-,TGTGCCACCAGCAGAGATCGCGGCAGCCGGAACACCGGGGAGCTGTTTTTT,CATSRDRGSRNTGELFF
-,TRBV2,TRBJ1-5,-,TGTGCCAGCAGTGACACGACGGCAGATCAGCCCCAGCATTTT,CASSDTTADQPQHF
TRBD1,TRBV12-3/TRBV12-4,TRBJ2-1,-,TGTGCCAGCAGTAAGGGACAGGGTTATGAGCAGTTCTTC,CASSKGQGYEQFF
-,TRBV24-1,TRBJ1-2,-,TGTGCCACCAGTGATGGACCGGCCTATGGCTACACCTTC,CATSDGPAYGYTF
-,TRBV24-1,TRBJ2-2,-,TGTGCCACCAGTGATCCGAGGGGACCCGGGGAGCTGTTTTTT,CATSDPRGPGELFF
TRBD1,TRBV6-6,TRBJ1-4,-,TGTGCCAGCAGCTCCCGGACAGGGATGGAACTGTTTTTT,CASSSRTGMELFF
TRBD1,TRBV6-5,TRBJ1-6,-,TGTGCCAGCAGGACAGGGGAGTCACCCCTCCACTTT,CASRTGESPLHF
-,TRBV7-9,TRBJ2-3,-,TGTGCCAGCAGTCGATCAACTCCAGATACGCAGTATTTT,CASSRSTPDTQYF
TRBD2,TRBV6-5,TRBJ2-5,-,TGTGCCAGCAGTTTACTAGCGGGGGCCACTCAAGAGACCCAGTACTTC,CASSLLAGATQETQYF
TRBD1,TRBV12-3/TRBV12-4,TRBJ2-5,once,TGTGCCAGCGGAGCAGGGGGCGCCGAGACCCAGTACTTC,CASGAGGAETQYF
-,TRBV5-1,TRBJ2-3,-,TGCGCCAGCAGTATTGGCGGGGGCGTGGATACGCAGTATTTT,CASSIGGGVDTQYF
-,TRBV4-1,TRBJ2-3,-,TGCGCCAGCAGCCTCGATCCGGGGGATACGCAGTATTTT,CASSLDPGDTQYF
-,TRBV5-4,TRBJ1-2,few,TGTGCCAGCAGTAATCAAGGGAACTATGGCTACACCTTC,CASSNQGNYGYTF
TRBD1,TRBV5-1,TRBJ2-1,few,TGCGCCAGCAGCAGATTGACAGGGGGTCTCGATGAGCAGTTCTTC,CASSRLTGGLDEQFF
-,TRBV3-1/TRBV3-2,TRBJ2-1,few,TGTGCCAGCAGCCAAGATCCAGGGCCGGATGAGCAGTTCTTC,CASSQDPGPDEQFF
-,TRBV25-1,TRBJ1-1,-,TGTGCCAGCAGTGAAGGCAGTAGGCCTTTAGCTTTCTTT,CASSEGSRPLAFF
-,TRBV24-1,TRBJ1-2,-,TGTGCCACCAGTGATCCAGCCCGCTATGGCTACACCTTC,CATSDPARYGYTF
-,TRBV2,TRBJ1-2,-,TGTGCCAGCACCCCCCGGGGGCGGGACTATGGCTACACCTTC,CASTPRGRDYGYTF
-,TRBV5-8,TRBJ2-2,-,TGTGCCAGCAGCGAAACAGGGATCGGGGAGCTGTTTTTT,CASSETGIGELFF
-,TRBV28,TRBJ1-2,-,TGTGCCAGCAGTCTGACAGAGATGGGCTACACCTTC,CASSLTEMGYTF
-,TRBV6-2/TRBV6-3,TRBJ1-1,-,TGTGCCAGCAGTGCACAACTGAACACTGAAGCTTTCTTT,CASSAQLNTEAFF
-,TRBV12-3/TRBV12-4,TRBJ1-6,-,TGTGCCAGCATCCGGGGAAGGAATTCACCCCTCCACTTT,CASIRGRNSPLHF
-,TRBV19,TRBJ2-5,-,TGTGCCAGTAGTACCCCCAGAGGGGACCAGTACTTC,CASSTPRGDQYF
-,TRBV7-2,TRBJ2-3,-,TGTGCCAGCAGCTTAGCCCTAGGGAGAACGCAGTATTTT,CASSLALGRTQYF
-,TRBV18,TRBJ1-5,-,TGTGCCAGCTCACCGGCGGAAAATCAGCCCCAGCATTTT,CASSPAENQPQHF
-,TRBV12-5,TRBJ2-2,-,TGTGCTAGTGCGCGGAGCTACACCGGGGAGCTGTTTTTT,CASARSYTGELFF
TRBD1,TRBV11-2,TRBJ1-1,-,TGTGCCACCTCACAGGGGGCTGGTGAAGCTTTCTTT,CATSQGAGEAFF
TRBD1,TRBV6-5,TRBJ2-1,-,TGTGCCAGCAGTTACGCCAGGGGGCGCGGTGAGCAGTTCTTC,CASSYARGRGEQFF
-,TRBV7-2,TRBJ1-6,-,TGTGCCAGCAGCTTGGGTTCACCCCTCCACTTT,CASSLGSPLHF
-,TRBV30,TRBJ1-6,once,TGTGCCTGGACGGGGCAATATAATTCACCCCTCCACTTT,CAWTGQYNSPLHF
-,TRBV2,TRBJ1-2,-,TGTGCCAGCAGTGATTTCCCGGGGATCTATGGCTACACCTTC,CASSDFPGIYGYTF